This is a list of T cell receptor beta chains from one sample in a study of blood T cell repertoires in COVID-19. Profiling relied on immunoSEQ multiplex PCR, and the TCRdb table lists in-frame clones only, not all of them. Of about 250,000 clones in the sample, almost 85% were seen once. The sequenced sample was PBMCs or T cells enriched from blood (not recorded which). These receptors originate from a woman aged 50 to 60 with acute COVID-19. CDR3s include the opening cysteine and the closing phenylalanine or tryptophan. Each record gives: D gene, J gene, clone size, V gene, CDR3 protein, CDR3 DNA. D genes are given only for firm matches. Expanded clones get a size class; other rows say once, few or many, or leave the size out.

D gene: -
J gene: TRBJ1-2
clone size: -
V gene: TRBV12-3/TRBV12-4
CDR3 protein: CASSLRGGYTF
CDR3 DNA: TGTGCCAGCAGTTTAAGAGGAGGCTACACCTTC

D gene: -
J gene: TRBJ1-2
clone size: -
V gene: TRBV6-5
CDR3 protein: CASSSTPGHFGYTF
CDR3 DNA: TGTGCCAGCAGTTCAACTCCGGGACACTTTGGCTACACCTTC

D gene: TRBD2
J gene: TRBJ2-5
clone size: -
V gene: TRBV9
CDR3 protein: CASSVGGGKKETQYF
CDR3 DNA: TGTGCCAGCAGCGTAGGCGGGGGGAAAAAAGAGACCCAGTACTTC

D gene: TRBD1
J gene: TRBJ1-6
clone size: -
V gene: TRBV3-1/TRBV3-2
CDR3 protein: CASSQGQGAGSPLHF
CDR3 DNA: TGTGCCAGCAGCCAAGGACAGGGGGCAGGATCACCCCTCCACTTT

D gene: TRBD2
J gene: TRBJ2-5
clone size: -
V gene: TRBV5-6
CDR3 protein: CASSLYLRGGAQETQYF
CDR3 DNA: TGTGCCAGCAGCTTATACTTGCGCGGGGGGGCCCAAGAGACCCAGTACTTC

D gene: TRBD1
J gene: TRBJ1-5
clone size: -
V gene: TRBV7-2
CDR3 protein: CASSFTTGGGNQPQHF
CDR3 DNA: TGTGCCAGCAGCTTTACGACAGGGGGCGGCAATCAGCCCCAGCATTTT

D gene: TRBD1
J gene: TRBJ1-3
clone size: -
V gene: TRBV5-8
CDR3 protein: CASSFGQGAQDTIYF
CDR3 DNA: TGTGCCAGCAGCTTCGGACAGGGGGCTCAGGACACCATATATTTT

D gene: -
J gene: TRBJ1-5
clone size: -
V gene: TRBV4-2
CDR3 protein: CASSQDNRADYSNQPQHF
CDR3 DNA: TGTGCCAGCAGCCAAGATAACAGGGCCGACTATAGCAATCAGCCCCAGCATTTT

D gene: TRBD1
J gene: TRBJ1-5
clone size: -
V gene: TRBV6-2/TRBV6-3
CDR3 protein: CASSDDRVNQPQHF
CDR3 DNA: TGTGCCAGCAGTGACGACAGGGTAAATCAGCCCCAGCATTTT

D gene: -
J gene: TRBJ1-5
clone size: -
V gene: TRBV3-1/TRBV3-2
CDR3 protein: CASSPGGGQPQHF
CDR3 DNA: TGTGCCAGCAGTCCCGGGGGGGGGCAGCCCCAGCATTTT

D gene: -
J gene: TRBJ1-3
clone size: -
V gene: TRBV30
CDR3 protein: CAWTPGGRSGNTIYF
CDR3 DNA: TGTGCCTGGACCCCCGGGGGGCGATCTGGAAACACCATATATTTT

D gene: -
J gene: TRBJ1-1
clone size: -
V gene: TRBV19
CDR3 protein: CASRTAEGDTEAFF
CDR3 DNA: TGTGCCAGTAGGACGGCAGAAGGGGACACTGAAGCTTTCTTT

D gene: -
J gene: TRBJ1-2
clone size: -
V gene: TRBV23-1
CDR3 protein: CASSRGRNGYTF
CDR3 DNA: TGCGCCAGCAGTCGCGGGAGAAATGGCTACACCTTC

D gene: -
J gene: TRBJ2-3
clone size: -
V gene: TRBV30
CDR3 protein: CAWSKPTDTQYF
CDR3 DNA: TGTGCCTGGAGTAAGCCCACAGATACGCAGTATTTT

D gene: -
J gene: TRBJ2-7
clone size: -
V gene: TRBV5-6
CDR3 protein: CASSSGVGEQYF
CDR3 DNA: TGTGCCAGCAGCTCAGGGGTCGGGGAGCAGTACTTC

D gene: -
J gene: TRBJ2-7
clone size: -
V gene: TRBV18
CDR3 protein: CASSPPGSSYEQYF
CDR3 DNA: TGTGCCAGCTCACCACCAGGGAGCTCCTACGAGCAGTACTTC

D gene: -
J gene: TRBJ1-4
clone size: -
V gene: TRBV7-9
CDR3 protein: CASSGDQGHEKLFF
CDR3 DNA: TGTGCCAGCAGCGGGGACCAGGGGCACGAAAAACTGTTTTTT

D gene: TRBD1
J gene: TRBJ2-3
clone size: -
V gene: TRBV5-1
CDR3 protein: CASSLGRQGLLDTQYF
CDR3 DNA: TGCGCCAGCAGTTTAGGGAGACAGGGGCTCCTCGATACGCAGTATTTT

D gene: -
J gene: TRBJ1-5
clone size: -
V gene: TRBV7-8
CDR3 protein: CASSSRDQPQHF
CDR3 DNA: TGTGCCAGCAGCTCTAGAGATCAGCCCCAGCATTTT

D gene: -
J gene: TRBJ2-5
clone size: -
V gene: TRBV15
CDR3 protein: CATSSSGRETQYF
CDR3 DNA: TGTGCCACCAGCAGCTCTGGGAGAGAGACCCAGTACTTC

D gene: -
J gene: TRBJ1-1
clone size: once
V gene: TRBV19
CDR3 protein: CASRQQGHGEAFF
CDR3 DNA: TGTGCCAGTAGGCAACAGGGTCATGGTGAAGCTTTCTTT

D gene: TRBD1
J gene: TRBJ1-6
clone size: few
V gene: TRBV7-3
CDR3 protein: CASSSGQGRSPLHF
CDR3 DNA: TGTGCCAGCAGCTCGGGACAGGGAAGGTCACCCCTCCACTTT

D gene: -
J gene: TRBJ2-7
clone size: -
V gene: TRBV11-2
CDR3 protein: CASSLESRGTYEQYF
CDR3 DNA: TGTGCCAGCAGCTTAGAGAGCAGGGGTACCTACGAGCAGTACTTC

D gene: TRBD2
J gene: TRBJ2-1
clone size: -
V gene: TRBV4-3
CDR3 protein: CASSQDYSGGAGFNNEQFF
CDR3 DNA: TGCGCCAGCAGCCAAGATTATAGCGGGGGGGCGGGATTCAACAATGAGCAGTTCTTC

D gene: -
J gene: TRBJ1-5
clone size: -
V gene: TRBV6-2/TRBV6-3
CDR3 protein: CASSYSYSNQPQHF
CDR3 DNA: TGTGCCAGCAGTTACAGCTATAGCAATCAGCCCCAGCATTTT

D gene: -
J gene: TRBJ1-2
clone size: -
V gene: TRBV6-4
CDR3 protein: CASSMQGGYGYTF
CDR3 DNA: TGTGCCAGCAGTATGCAGGGCGGTTATGGCTACACCTTC

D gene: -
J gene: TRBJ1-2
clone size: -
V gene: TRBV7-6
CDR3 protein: CASSSAQTSNYGYTF
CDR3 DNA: TGTGCCAGCAGCTCCGCCCAAACATCCAACTATGGCTACACCTTC

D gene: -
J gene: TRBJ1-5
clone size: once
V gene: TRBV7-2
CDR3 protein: CASSLTGISNQPQHF
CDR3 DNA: TGTGCCAGCAGCTTAACCGGGATTAGCAATCAGCCCCAGCATTTT

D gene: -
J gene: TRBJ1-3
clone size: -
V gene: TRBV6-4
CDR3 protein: CATSLEGGNTIYF
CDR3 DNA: TGTGCCACCAGTCTAGAGGGTGGAAACACCATATATTTT

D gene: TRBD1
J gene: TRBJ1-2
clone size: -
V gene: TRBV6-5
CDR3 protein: CASYRGSYGYTF
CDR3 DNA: TGTGCCAGCTACAGGGGTTCCTATGGCTACACCTTC

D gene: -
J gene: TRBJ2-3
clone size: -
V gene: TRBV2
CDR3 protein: CASNTQDPTDTQYF
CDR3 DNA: TGTGCCAGCAACACCCAGGATCCCACAGATACGCAGTATTTT

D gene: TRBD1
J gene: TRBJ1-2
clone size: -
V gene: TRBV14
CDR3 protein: CASSSGTVGYTF
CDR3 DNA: TGTGCCAGCAGCTCCGGGACAGTCGGCTACACCTTC

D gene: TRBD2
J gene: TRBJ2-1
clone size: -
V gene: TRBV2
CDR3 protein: CASKGGGGRNEQFF
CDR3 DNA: TGTGCCAGCAAGGGCGGGGGGGGCCGGAATGAGCAGTTCTTC

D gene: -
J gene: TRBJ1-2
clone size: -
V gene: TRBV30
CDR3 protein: CAWSVPGGGNYGYTF
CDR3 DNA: TGTGCCTGGAGTGTACCGGGGGGCGGGAACTATGGCTACACCTTC

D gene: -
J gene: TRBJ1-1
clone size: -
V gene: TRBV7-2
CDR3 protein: CASSFRENTEAFF
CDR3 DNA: TGTGCCAGCAGCTTTAGAGAGAACACTGAAGCTTTCTTT

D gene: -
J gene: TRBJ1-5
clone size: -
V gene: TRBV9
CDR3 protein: CASSGDWTQHF
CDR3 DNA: TGTGCCAGCAGCGGAGACTGGACCCAGCATTTT

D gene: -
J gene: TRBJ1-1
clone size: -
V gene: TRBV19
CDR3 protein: CASILQGRQGGTEAFF
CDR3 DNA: TGTGCCAGTATCCTCCAGGGTCGGCAGGGAGGTACTGAAGCTTTCTTT

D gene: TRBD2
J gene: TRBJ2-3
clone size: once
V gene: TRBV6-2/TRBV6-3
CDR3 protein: CASSLGGGRRDTQYF
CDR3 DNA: TGTGCCAGCAGTCTGGGCGGGGGGCGGAGAGATACGCAGTATTTT

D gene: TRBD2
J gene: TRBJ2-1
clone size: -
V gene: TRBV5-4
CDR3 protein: CASSSSSGEQFF
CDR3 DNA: TGTGCCAGCAGCTCCTCTAGCGGGGAGCAGTTCTTC

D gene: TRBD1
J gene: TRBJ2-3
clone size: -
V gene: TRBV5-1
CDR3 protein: CASSPGTGVSSTDTQYF
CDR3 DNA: TGCGCCAGCAGCCCCGGGACAGGGGTTTCCTCCACAGATACGCAGTATTTT

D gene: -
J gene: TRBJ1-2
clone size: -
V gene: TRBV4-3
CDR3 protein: CASSQVSAGYGYTF
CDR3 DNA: TGCGCCAGCAGCCAAGTTTCGGCGGGCTATGGCTACACCTTC

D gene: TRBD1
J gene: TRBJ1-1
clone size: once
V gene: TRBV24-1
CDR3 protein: CATSDLTGVAFF
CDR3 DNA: TGTGCCACCAGTGATCTCACAGGGGTAGCTTTCTTT

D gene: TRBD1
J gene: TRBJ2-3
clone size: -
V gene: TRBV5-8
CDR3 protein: CASSLPGQATDTQYF
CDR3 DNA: TGTGCCAGCAGCTTACCGGGACAGGCCACAGATACGCAGTATTTT

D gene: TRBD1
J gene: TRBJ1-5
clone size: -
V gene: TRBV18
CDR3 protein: CASSMDRVQPQHF
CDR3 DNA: TGTGCCAGCTCAATGGACAGGGTTCAGCCCCAGCATTTT

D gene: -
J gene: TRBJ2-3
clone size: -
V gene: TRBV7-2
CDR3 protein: CASSAVNTQYF
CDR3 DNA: TGTGCCAGCAGCGCAGTTAATACGCAGTATTTT

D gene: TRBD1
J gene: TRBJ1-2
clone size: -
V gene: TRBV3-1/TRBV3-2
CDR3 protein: CASSHLTGGSVGYTF
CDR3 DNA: TGTGCCAGCAGCCACTTGACAGGGGGAAGTGTTGGCTACACCTTC

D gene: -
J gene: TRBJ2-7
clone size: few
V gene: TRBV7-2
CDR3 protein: CASSSQGFAEQYF
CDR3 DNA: TGTGCCAGCAGCTCACAGGGTTTTGCCGAGCAGTACTTC

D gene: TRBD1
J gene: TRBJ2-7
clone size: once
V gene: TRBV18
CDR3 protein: CASSPKSGTGGGEQYF
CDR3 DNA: TGTGCCAGCTCACCAAAAAGCGGGACAGGGGGCGGCGAGCAGTACTTC

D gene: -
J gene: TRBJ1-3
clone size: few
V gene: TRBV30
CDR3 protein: CAVEMDIREDGNTIYF
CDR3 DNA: TGTGCGGTGGAGATGGACATTAGGGAAGATGGAAACACCATATATTTT

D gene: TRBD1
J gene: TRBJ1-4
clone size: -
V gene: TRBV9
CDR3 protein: CASSEGQEVGEKLFF
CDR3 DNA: TGTGCCAGCAGCGAGGGACAGGAGGTAGGGGAAAAACTGTTTTTT

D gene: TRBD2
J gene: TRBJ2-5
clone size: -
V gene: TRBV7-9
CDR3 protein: CASSPTSGDGRETQYF
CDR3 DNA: TGTGCCAGCAGCCCGACTAGCGGGGATGGGAGAGAGACCCAGTACTTC

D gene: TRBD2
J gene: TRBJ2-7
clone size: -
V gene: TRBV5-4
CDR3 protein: CASSSRSTSGSSYEQYF
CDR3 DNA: TGTGCCAGCAGCTCCCGCTCGACTAGCGGGAGCTCCTACGAGCAGTACTTC

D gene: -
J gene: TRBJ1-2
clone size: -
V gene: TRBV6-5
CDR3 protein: CASSWGANYGYTF
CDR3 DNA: TGTGCCAGCAGTTGGGGAGCTAACTATGGCTACACCTTC

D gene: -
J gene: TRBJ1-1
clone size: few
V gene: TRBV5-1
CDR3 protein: CASTPGGGRGNTEAFF
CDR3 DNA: TGCGCCAGCACCCCCGGGGGGGGAAGAGGGAACACTGAAGCTTTCTTT